Listed below are T cell receptor beta chains from one sample, sequenced in a study of OX40 agonist ivuxolimab in advanced cancers. Sequencing used immunoSEQ multiplex PCR; TCRdb keeps in-frame clones, though not all of them. The sample records some 54,000 clones, over 60% being singletons. The material sequenced was CD4+ or CD8+ T cells sorted from blood, taken in a trial of the OX40 agonist ivuxolimab. The receptor source for this set is an adult with an advanced solid tumor such as melanoma, head and neck, liver or kidney cancer. The CDR3 runs from the conserved cysteine through the conserved F or W. A D gene is named only where the DNA matches it firmly. Clone size is given for some rows only: seen once, a few or many times, or a class if the clone is expanded.

cdr3_nt,cdr3_aa,v_call,d_call,cdr3_length,j_call,clone_size
TGTGCCAGCAGCCCGCTGCGGGACAGGGGGCTAGAGACCCAGTACTTC,CASSPLRDRGLETQYF,TRBV7-2,TRBD1,16,TRBJ2-5,-
TGCAGCGTTGAAGTGGGCGGTGCTGAGACCCAGTACTTC,CSVEVGGAETQYF,TRBV29-1,-,13,TRBJ2-5,-
TGTGCCAGTACGGGAGGGCATACCGGGGAGCTGTTTTTT,CASTGGHTGELFF,TRBV28,TRBD2,13,TRBJ2-2,-
TGTGCCAGCAGCTCGACAGACCCCTACAATGAGCAGTTCTTC,CASSSTDPYNEQFF,TRBV6-6,-,14,TRBJ2-1,-
TGTGCCAGCAGCCTTTCGACAGGGCAGACTGAAGCTTTCTTT,CASSLSTGQTEAFF,TRBV7-2,TRBD1,14,TRBJ1-1,-
TGTGCCAGCAGCTTAAAAGAAGTTGGGAGCACAGATACGCAGTATTTT,CASSLKEVGSTDTQYF,TRBV7-2,-,16,TRBJ2-3,-
TGTGCCAGCAGTCCGATCCGGGACGCAACGCGGCACGTCCTGACTTTC,CASSPIRDATRHVLTF,TRBV27,-,16,TRBJ2-6,-
TGCGCCAGCAGTCAATGGAAGGGAACGGTAGAAAAACTGTTTTTT,CASSQWKGTVEKLFF,TRBV23-1,-,15,TRBJ1-4,once
TGTGCCAGCAGCGTTACGGGCGGGGATCCCGAGCAGTACTTC,CASSVTGGDPEQYF,TRBV11-2,-,14,TRBJ2-7,few
TGCAGCGTTGAAGATGGGCAGGCCCACACTGAAGCTTTCTTT,CSVEDGQAHTEAFF,TRBV29-1,-,14,TRBJ1-1,-
TGTGCCAGCAGTTACTCATGGACAACTAATGAAAAACTGTTTTTT,CASSYSWTTNEKLFF,TRBV6-5,-,15,TRBJ1-4,-
TGTGCCAGCAGACTAGCGGGCATCGCCTCTGGAAACACCATATATTTT,CASRLAGIASGNTIYF,TRBV11-3,-,16,TRBJ1-3,-
TGTGCCAGCAGCGTAGTCGGACAGGGGGCTTCAAGTGAGCAGTTCTTC,CASSVVGQGASSEQFF,TRBV9,TRBD1,16,TRBJ2-1,medium-sized
TGTGCCAGCAGGCCTACAGGGGATAACTATGGCTACACCTTC,CASRPTGDNYGYTF,TRBV11-2,TRBD1,14,TRBJ1-2,-
TGTGCCAGCAGGGGATTGGGGGGCAGGCAAGAGACCCAGTACTTC,CASRGLGGRQETQYF,TRBV28,-,15,TRBJ2-5,-
TGTGCCAGCAGCGTAGGGGGCAGCTCCTACAATGAGCAGTTCTTC,CASSVGGSSYNEQFF,TRBV28,TRBD1,15,TRBJ2-1,-
TGTGCCAGCAGCTTAAGACAGGGAGATAGCGGGGAGCTGTTTTTT,CASSLRQGDSGELFF,TRBV9,TRBD1,15,TRBJ2-2,-
TGTGCCAGCAGCTTGGGCGGGAACACTGAAGCTTTCTTT,CASSLGGNTEAFF,TRBV5-6,-,13,TRBJ1-1,-
TGTGCCAGCAGCCAGACAGGGGGCGCGGACTATGGCTACACCTTC,CASSQTGGADYGYTF,TRBV14,TRBD1,15,TRBJ1-2,-
TGTGCCAGCAGCGTAGACAGGGTTGACTATGGCTACACCTTC,CASSVDRVDYGYTF,TRBV9,-,14,TRBJ1-2,-
TGTGCCAGCTCACTGAGCCGGGACCGGCTGGAAACCATATATTTT,CASSLSRDRLETIYF,TRBV18,-,15,TRBJ1-3,-
TGTGCCAGCACGACGGGACAGGGGGCCACAACTAATGAAAAACTGTTTTTT,CASTTGQGATTNEKLFF,TRBV21-1,-,17,TRBJ1-4,-
TGTGCCAGCAGAACCACAGGGGGCAGGGGCACTGAAGCTTTCTTT,CASRTTGGRGTEAFF,TRBV6-5,TRBD1,15,TRBJ1-1,once
TGTGCCAGCAGCCTCCCCGTTGAGCGCATCCGAGAGACCCAGTACTTC,CASSLPVERIRETQYF,TRBV11-2,-,16,TRBJ2-5,-
TGTGCCAGCAGCTCCCCTTCCGGGAGGAATTACAATGAGCAGTTCTTC,CASSSPSGRNYNEQFF,TRBV7-9,TRBD2,16,TRBJ2-1,-
TGTGCCAGTAGTATCGGACTCCCTTTAGTTGACGAGCAGTACTTC,CASSIGLPLVDEQYF,TRBV19,-,15,TRBJ2-7,many
TGTGCAAGTCGCACCGACAGGGTCTCTGGGGCCAACGTCCTGACTTTC,CASRTDRVSGANVLTF,TRBV12-2,-,16,TRBJ2-6,-
TGCGCCAGCAGCCCTGGACTAGCGTCCTATCTAACCAAAAACATTCAGTACTTC,CASSPGLASYLTKNIQYF,TRBV4-1,TRBD2,18,TRBJ2-4,-
TGCGCCAGCAGTGAGTCCAGTGCAACTAATGAAAAACTGTTTTTT,CASSESSATNEKLFF,TRBV10-1,-,15,TRBJ1-4,few
TGTGCCAGCAGCGCCCTGGCGGAAACTGAAGCTTTCTTT,CASSALAETEAFF,TRBV7-9,-,13,TRBJ1-1,-
TGTGCCAGCAGGGACAGGGGCTATGAAGCTTTCTTT,CASRDRGYEAFF,TRBV2,TRBD1,12,TRBJ1-1,once
TGCGCCAGCAGCCTAAGACAGGGGATCAGCTATGGCTACACCTTC,CASSLRQGISYGYTF,TRBV10-2,TRBD1,15,TRBJ1-2,-
TGTGCCAGCACCGAGACAGGGGGTCCTAATGAAAAACTGTTTTTT,CASTETGGPNEKLFF,TRBV5-6,TRBD1,15,TRBJ1-4,-
TGTGCCAGCAGCCCTCCCGGGGGGGAGACCCAGTACTTC,CASSPPGGETQYF,TRBV5-6,TRBD2,13,TRBJ2-5,-
TGTGCCAGCAGCTTCTATGGAAACACCATATATTTT,CASSFYGNTIYF,TRBV7-2,-,12,TRBJ1-3,many
TGTGCCAGCAGCACCGCCGGGACAGGGTCCTACGAGCAGTACTTC,CASSTAGTGSYEQYF,TRBV6-1,TRBD1,15,TRBJ2-7,-
TGCGCCAGCAGCCCCCCGAGGGGTGCAACTAATGAAAAACTGTTTTTT,CASSPPRGATNEKLFF,TRBV4-1,-,16,TRBJ1-4,-
TGTGCCAGTAGTACCCTAAGGGAAGGCAATCAGCCCCAGCATTTT,CASSTLREGNQPQHF,TRBV19,-,15,TRBJ1-5,-
TGCGCCAGCAGCCAAGTCTTCGGGGCCTCCTACGAGCAGTACTTC,CASSQVFGASYEQYF,TRBV4-3,-,15,TRBJ2-7,few
TGTGCCTGGAGTATATCCGCGACAACCGGGGCGGTGAACACTGAAGCTTTCTTT,CAWSISATTGAVNTEAFF,TRBV30,-,18,TRBJ1-1,-
TGTGCCAGTAGTCCTAGCGGGATAGAGACCCAGTACTTC,CASSPSGIETQYF,TRBV19,TRBD2,13,TRBJ2-5,-
TGTGCCAGTAGTATAGGGGGGCGGAACACTGAAGCTTTCTTT,CASSIGGRNTEAFF,TRBV19,-,14,TRBJ1-1,-
TGCGCCAGCAGCCAACGGGCGGGAGGCACCGCCTACAATGAGCAGTTCTTC,CASSQRAGGTAYNEQFF,TRBV4-1,TRBD2,17,TRBJ2-1,-
TGTGCCAGCCCGCAAATAATTGGGGGCACTGAAGCTTTCTTT,CASPQIIGGTEAFF,TRBV2,-,14,TRBJ1-1,-
TGTGCCACCAGCTGGGACCTCGTAGAGGGGGAGCTGTTTTTT,CATSWDLVEGELFF,TRBV15,-,14,TRBJ2-2,-
TGTGCCAGCAGCTTAAGGGAGACTTCCTACGAGCAGTACTTC,CASSLRETSYEQYF,TRBV7-6,-,14,TRBJ2-7,-
TGTGCCAGCAGCTGGGGCCCAACCTACAATGAGCAGTTCTTC,CASSWGPTYNEQFF,TRBV5-4,-,14,TRBJ2-1,-
TGTGCCAGCAGCCCCAGTCGTCCGGGGGCCTCCTACTCCTACGAGCAGTACTTC,CASSPSRPGASYSYEQYF,TRBV9,-,18,TRBJ2-7,-
TGTGCCAGTAGTACCGGACAGGGGTCCTACGAGCAGTACTTC,CASSTGQGSYEQYF,TRBV19,TRBD1,14,TRBJ2-7,-
TGTGCCAGCTCACCGGTAGGGGTAGGGGAGACCGGCTACACCTTC,CASSPVGVGETGYTF,TRBV18,-,15,TRBJ1-2,-
TGCGCCAGCAGCTTTGCTAGCGGGGGCAATGAGCAGTTCTTC,CASSFASGGNEQFF,TRBV5-1,TRBD2,14,TRBJ2-1,-
TGCGCCAGCAGCCGCCGACCCCTCAGGAGCTCCTACGAGCAGTACTTC,CASSRRPLRSSYEQYF,TRBV4-1,-,16,TRBJ2-7,-
TGCAGCGTCGTTAAGGACAGGCAGACTGAAGCTTTCTTT,CSVVKDRQTEAFF,TRBV29-1,TRBD1,13,TRBJ1-1,-
TGTGCCAGCAGCTTAGGGGCTCAGGCTGCCGTCCTGACTTTC,CASSLGAQAAVLTF,TRBV7-6,-,14,TRBJ2-6,-
TGCGCCAGCAGCCCCGGAGGGAGAGAGAATGAGCAGTTCTTC,CASSPGGRENEQFF,TRBV5-1,-,14,TRBJ2-1,-
TGTGCCAGCTCTCCCGGTGGTGGCTACACCTTC,CASSPGGGYTF,TRBV18,-,11,TRBJ1-2,-
TGCGCCAGCAGCTTGGCCGGACAGGGATACGAGCAGTACTTC,CASSLAGQGYEQYF,TRBV5-1,TRBD1,14,TRBJ2-7,-